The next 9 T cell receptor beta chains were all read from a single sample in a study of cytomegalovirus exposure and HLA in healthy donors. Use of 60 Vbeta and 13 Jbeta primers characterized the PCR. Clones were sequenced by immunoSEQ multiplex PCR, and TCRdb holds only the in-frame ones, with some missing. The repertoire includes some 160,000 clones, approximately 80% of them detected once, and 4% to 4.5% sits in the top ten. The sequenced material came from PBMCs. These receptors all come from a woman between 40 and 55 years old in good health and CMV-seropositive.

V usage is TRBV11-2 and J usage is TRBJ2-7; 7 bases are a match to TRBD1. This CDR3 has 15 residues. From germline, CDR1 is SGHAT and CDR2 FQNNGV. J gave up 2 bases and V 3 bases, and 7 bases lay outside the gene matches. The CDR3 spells CASSFTGTAAYEQYF. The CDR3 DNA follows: TGTGCCAGCAGCTTCACCGGGACAGCGGCCTACGAGCAGTACTTC.

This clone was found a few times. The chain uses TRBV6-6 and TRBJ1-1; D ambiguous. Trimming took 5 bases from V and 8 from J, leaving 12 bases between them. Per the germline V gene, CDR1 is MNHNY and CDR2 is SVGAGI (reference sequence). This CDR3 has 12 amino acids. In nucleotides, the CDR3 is TGTGCCAGCAGTACTCCTGCGGGAGAAGCTTTCTTT. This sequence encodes CASSTPAGEAFF.

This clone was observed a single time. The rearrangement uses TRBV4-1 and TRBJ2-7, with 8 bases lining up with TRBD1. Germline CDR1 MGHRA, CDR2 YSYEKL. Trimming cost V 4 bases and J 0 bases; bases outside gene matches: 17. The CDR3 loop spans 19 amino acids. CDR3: CASSPKDTGQASSSYEQYF. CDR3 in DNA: TGCGCCAGCAGCCCAAAGGACACGGGACAGGCCTCCAGCTCCTACGAGCAGTACTTC.

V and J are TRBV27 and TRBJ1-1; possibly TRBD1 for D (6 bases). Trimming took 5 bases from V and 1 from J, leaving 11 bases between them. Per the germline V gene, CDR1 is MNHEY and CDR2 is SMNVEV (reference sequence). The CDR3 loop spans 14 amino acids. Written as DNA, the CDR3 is TGTGCCAGCAGTAGACAGGCTCAGAACACTGAAGCTTTCTTT. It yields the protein CASSRQAQNTEAFF.

The DNA for the CDR3 is TGTGCCTGGAGTGTCGGACTAGCGGGGAACACCGGGGAGCTGTTTTTT. Encoded protein: CAWSVGLAGNTGELFF. This chain links TRBV30 with TRBJ2-2; TRBD2 matches 11 bases. Germline CDR1 reads GTSNPN; CDR2 reads SVGIG (reference sequence). This CDR3 comprises 16 residues. V lost 0 bases and J lost 1; bases outside the gene matches: 1.

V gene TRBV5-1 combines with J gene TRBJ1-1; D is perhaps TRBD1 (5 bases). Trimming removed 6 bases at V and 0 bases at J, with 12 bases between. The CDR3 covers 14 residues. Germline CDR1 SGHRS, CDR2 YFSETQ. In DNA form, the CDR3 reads TGCGCCAGCAACGGGGGAGGACTGAACACTGAAGCTTTCTTT. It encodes CASNGGGLNTEAFF. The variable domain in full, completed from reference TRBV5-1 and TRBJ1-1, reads KAGVTQTPRYLIKTRGQQVTLSCSPISGHRSVSWYQQTPGQGLQFLFEYFSETQRNKGNFPGRFSGRQFSNSRSEMNVSTLELGDSALYLCASNGGGLNTEAFFGQGTRLTVV.

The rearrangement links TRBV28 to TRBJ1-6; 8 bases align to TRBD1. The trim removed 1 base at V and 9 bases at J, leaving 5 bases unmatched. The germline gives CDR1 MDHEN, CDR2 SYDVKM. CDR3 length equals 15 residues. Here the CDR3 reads CASSLSRTGSSPLHF. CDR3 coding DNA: TGTGCCAGCAGTTTATCGAGGACAGGGAGTTCACCCCTCCACTTT.

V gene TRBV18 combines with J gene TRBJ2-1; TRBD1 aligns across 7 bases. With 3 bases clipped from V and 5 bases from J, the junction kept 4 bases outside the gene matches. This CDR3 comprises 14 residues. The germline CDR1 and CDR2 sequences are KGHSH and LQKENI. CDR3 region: CASSPLGTDNEQFF. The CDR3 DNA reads TGTGCCAGCTCACCGCTGGGGACAGACAATGAGCAGTTCTTC.

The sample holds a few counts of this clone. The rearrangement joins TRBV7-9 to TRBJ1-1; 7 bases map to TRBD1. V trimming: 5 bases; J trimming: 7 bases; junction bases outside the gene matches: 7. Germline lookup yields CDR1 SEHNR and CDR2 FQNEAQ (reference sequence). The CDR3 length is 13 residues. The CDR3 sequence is CASSPGTEGEAFF. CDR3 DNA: TGTGCCAGCAGCCCTGGGACAGAAGGTGAAGCTTTCTTT.